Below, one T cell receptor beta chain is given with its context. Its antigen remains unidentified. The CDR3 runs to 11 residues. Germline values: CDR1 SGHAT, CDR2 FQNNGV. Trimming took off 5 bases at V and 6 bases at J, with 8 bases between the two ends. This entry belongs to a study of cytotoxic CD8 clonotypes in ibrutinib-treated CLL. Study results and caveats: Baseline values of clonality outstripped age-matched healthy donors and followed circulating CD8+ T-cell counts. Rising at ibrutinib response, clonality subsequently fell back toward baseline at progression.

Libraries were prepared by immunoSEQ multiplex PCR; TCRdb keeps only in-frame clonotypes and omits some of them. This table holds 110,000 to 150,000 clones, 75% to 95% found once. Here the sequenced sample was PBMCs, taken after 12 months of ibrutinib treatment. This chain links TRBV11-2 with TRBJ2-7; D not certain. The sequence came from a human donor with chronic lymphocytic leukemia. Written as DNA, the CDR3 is TGTGCCAGCAGCCTGCAGCTCGAGCAGTACTTC. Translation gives CASSLQLEQYF.